This TCR beta chain was profiled in a study of shared clonotypes between healthy human individuals. This CDR3 is 12 amino acids long. V was clipped by 6 bases and J by 3 bases, with 9 bases between them. Germline CDR1 and CDR2: SEHNR and FQNEAQ (reference sequence). CD8 cells classed as naive were CD45RO-negative and positively selected for CCR7, excluding terminally differentiated effector memory CD45RA+ cells. The method was immunoSEQ multiplex PCR; TCRdb's version includes in-frame clones alone and lacks a portion of them. The profile shows about 680,000 clones, approximately 90% of them singletons.

This sequence was found in a man younger than 40 in good health. Sequencing was performed on naive CD8+ T cells sorted from blood. J is TRBJ2-7 and V is TRBV7-9; D possibly corresponds to TRBD1 (6 bases). This CDR3 is CASRDRYYEQYF. For the CDR3, the DNA is TGTGCCAGCAGGGACAGATACTACGAGCAGTACTTC.